Listed below are T cell receptor beta chains from one sample, sequenced in a study of blood T cell repertoires in COVID-19. The protocol was immunoSEQ multiplex PCR, while the TCRdb copy is restricted to in-frame clones and leaves out a portion. Counted here are approximately 90,000 clones, more than 65% occurring once; the ten biggest clones make up around 4.5%. The sample was peripheral blood. These receptors all come from a man in his fifties or sixties with acute or convalescent COVID-19. Each CDR3 is given with its conserved first and last residue. A D gene is named only where the DNA matches it firmly. Not all rows give a size; the values are once, few, many and, for expanded clones, a class.

j_gene: TRBJ2-3
v_gene: TRBV18
abundance: NA
d_gene: NA
CDR3nt: TGTGCCAGCTCGCGAAACAGGGAGGATACGCAGTATTTT
CDR3aa: CASSRNREDTQYF

j_gene: TRBJ1-4
v_gene: TRBV12-3/TRBV12-4
abundance: NA
d_gene: NA
CDR3nt: TGTGCCAGCAGTTTCTATGAAAAACTGTTTTTT
CDR3aa: CASSFYEKLFF

j_gene: TRBJ1-6
v_gene: TRBV19
abundance: NA
d_gene: TRBD1
CDR3nt: TGTGCCAGTAGGGAACAAGGGACAGAGAATTCACCCCTCCACTTT
CDR3aa: CASREQGTENSPLHF

j_gene: TRBJ1-5
v_gene: TRBV11-2
abundance: NA
d_gene: NA
CDR3nt: TGTGCCAGCAGCCCAGCAGCGGGTAGCAATCAGCCCCAGCATTTT
CDR3aa: CASSPAAGSNQPQHF

j_gene: TRBJ2-3
v_gene: TRBV3-1/TRBV3-2
abundance: NA
d_gene: TRBD2
CDR3nt: TGTGCCAGCAGCCCCTTTGCGGGGGTTAGCACAGATACGCAGTATTTT
CDR3aa: CASSPFAGVSTDTQYF

j_gene: TRBJ2-1
v_gene: TRBV27
abundance: NA
d_gene: TRBD2
CDR3nt: TGTGCCAGCAGAGTAAGGGGACTAGCGGGAGGGCCGAGGGGGGATGAGCAGTTCTTC
CDR3aa: CASRVRGLAGGPRGDEQFF

j_gene: TRBJ2-7
v_gene: TRBV6-5
abundance: NA
d_gene: NA
CDR3nt: TGTGCCAGCAGTTACGGAGCAGGGTACGAGCAGTACTTC
CDR3aa: CASSYGAGYEQYF

j_gene: TRBJ2-7
v_gene: TRBV18
abundance: NA
d_gene: TRBD1
CDR3nt: TGTGCCAGCTCACCAGGGGGACAGGGTTACGAGCAGTACTTC
CDR3aa: CASSPGGQGYEQYF

j_gene: TRBJ2-1
v_gene: TRBV10-1
abundance: many
d_gene: TRBD2
CDR3nt: TGCGCCAGCAGTGGCTCAGGACTAGCCTACAATGAGCAGTTCTTC
CDR3aa: CASSGSGLAYNEQFF

j_gene: TRBJ2-3
v_gene: TRBV28
abundance: NA
d_gene: NA
CDR3nt: TGTGCCAGCAGTTTATCCCAGGGGACAGATACGCAGTATTTT
CDR3aa: CASSLSQGTDTQYF

j_gene: TRBJ1-5
v_gene: TRBV28
abundance: few
d_gene: NA
CDR3nt: TGTGCCAGCAGTTTGCCTAGGGGAGGGATCGAAGAGCCCCAGCATTTT
CDR3aa: CASSLPRGGIEEPQHF

j_gene: TRBJ2-7
v_gene: TRBV10-3
abundance: NA
d_gene: TRBD2
CDR3nt: TGTGCCATCAGTGGAGGGACTAGCGGGGTCCGCGAGCAGTACTTC
CDR3aa: CAISGGTSGVREQYF

j_gene: TRBJ1-6
v_gene: TRBV7-2
abundance: NA
d_gene: TRBD1
CDR3nt: TGTGCCAGCAGCCCCAAGGGACAGCGGAATTCACCCCTCCACTTT
CDR3aa: CASSPKGQRNSPLHF

j_gene: TRBJ2-3
v_gene: TRBV11-2
abundance: NA
d_gene: NA
CDR3nt: TGTGCCAGCAGCCTAAGTAGCGGTAGCACAGATACGCAGTATTTT
CDR3aa: CASSLSSGSTDTQYF

j_gene: TRBJ1-1
v_gene: TRBV11-3
abundance: NA
d_gene: NA
CDR3nt: TGTGCCAGCAGCCTAGAGCGGAAGAACACTGAAGCTTTCTTT
CDR3aa: CASSLERKNTEAFF

j_gene: TRBJ2-1
v_gene: TRBV7-2
abundance: NA
d_gene: NA
CDR3nt: TGTGCCAGCAGCCCCCATGTCTTGTCAGGGCACAATGAGCAGTTCTTC
CDR3aa: CASSPHVLSGHNEQFF

j_gene: TRBJ1-1
v_gene: TRBV7-2
abundance: few
d_gene: NA
CDR3nt: TGTGCCAGCACAGGCCGCACTGAAGCTTTCTTT
CDR3aa: CASTGRTEAFF

j_gene: TRBJ2-6
v_gene: TRBV19
abundance: NA
d_gene: NA
CDR3nt: TGTGCCAGTAGTATAAGTGCGATCTCTGGGGCCAACGTCCTGACTTTC
CDR3aa: CASSISAISGANVLTF

j_gene: TRBJ2-1
v_gene: TRBV28
abundance: NA
d_gene: NA
CDR3nt: TGTGCCAGCAGGAGCAATGAGCAGTTCTTC
CDR3aa: CASRSNEQFF

j_gene: TRBJ1-1
v_gene: TRBV6-6
abundance: once
d_gene: NA
CDR3nt: TGTGCCAGCAGTTACAACGCGGAAAACACTGAAGCTTTCTTT
CDR3aa: CASSYNAENTEAFF

j_gene: TRBJ2-5
v_gene: TRBV28
abundance: NA
d_gene: TRBD1
CDR3nt: TGTGCCAGCCGGAATGGACAGGAAATATGGGAGACCCAGTACTTC
CDR3aa: CASRNGQEIWETQYF

j_gene: TRBJ2-1
v_gene: TRBV28
abundance: NA
d_gene: TRBD1
CDR3nt: TGTGCCAGCAGTTTATTCAGGACAGGGCCCTACAATGAGCAGTTCTTC
CDR3aa: CASSLFRTGPYNEQFF

j_gene: TRBJ1-3
v_gene: TRBV19
abundance: NA
d_gene: TRBD1
CDR3nt: TGTGCCAGTACCACAACAGGGGAAGGAAACACCATATATTTT
CDR3aa: CASTTTGEGNTIYF

j_gene: TRBJ1-1
v_gene: TRBV28
abundance: NA
d_gene: TRBD1
CDR3nt: TGTGCCAGCAGTTCCAACAGGGGGCATATGAACACTGAAGCTTTCTTT
CDR3aa: CASSSNRGHMNTEAFF

j_gene: TRBJ2-3
v_gene: TRBV7-8
abundance: NA
d_gene: NA
CDR3nt: TGTGCCAGCAGCCAGGGGGCGGGGGGCGTGGATACGCAGTATTTT
CDR3aa: CASSQGAGGVDTQYF

j_gene: TRBJ2-2
v_gene: TRBV2
abundance: NA
d_gene: NA
CDR3nt: TGTGCCAGCAGCCAGGGATGGGGTAACACCGGGGAGCTGTTTTTT
CDR3aa: CASSQGWGNTGELFF

j_gene: TRBJ2-1
v_gene: TRBV10-3
abundance: NA
d_gene: NA
CDR3nt: TGTGCCATCAGTGCCCGTTCTGGGGGGAGTTCCTACAATGAGCAGTTCTTC
CDR3aa: CAISARSGGSSYNEQFF

j_gene: TRBJ1-5
v_gene: TRBV19
abundance: many
d_gene: TRBD1
CDR3nt: TGTGCCAGTAGTATTGGACAGGGTAGTTGGAGAAGGTATAGCAATCAGCCCCAGCATTTT
CDR3aa: CASSIGQGSWRRYSNQPQHF

j_gene: TRBJ1-2
v_gene: TRBV25-1
abundance: NA
d_gene: NA
CDR3nt: TGTGCCAGCAGTGTGGGGGCCCTAGGCTACACCTTC
CDR3aa: CASSVGALGYTF

j_gene: TRBJ2-1
v_gene: TRBV30
abundance: NA
d_gene: NA
CDR3nt: TGTGCCTGGAGTGGGGGAACAGGGAGGGGAGAGCAGTTCTTC
CDR3aa: CAWSGGTGRGEQFF

j_gene: TRBJ2-5
v_gene: TRBV7-2
abundance: NA
d_gene: TRBD1
CDR3nt: TGTGCCAGCAGGATGACAGGGGGGCCACAAGAGACCCAGTACTTC
CDR3aa: CASRMTGGPQETQYF

j_gene: TRBJ1-5
v_gene: TRBV19
abundance: NA
d_gene: TRBD1
CDR3nt: TGTGCCAGTAGTATAGAGGACAGGGGGCCTGGGCCCCAGCATTTT
CDR3aa: CASSIEDRGPGPQHF

j_gene: TRBJ1-5
v_gene: TRBV28
abundance: NA
d_gene: TRBD1
CDR3nt: TGTGCCAGCAGTTTACCGGGACAGAGATATAGCAATCAGCCCCAGCATTTT
CDR3aa: CASSLPGQRYSNQPQHF

j_gene: TRBJ1-6
v_gene: TRBV9
abundance: few
d_gene: NA
CDR3nt: TGTGCCAGCAGCGTAGCGGCAGGGCAACATTCACCCCTCCACTTT
CDR3aa: CASSVAAGQHSPLHF

j_gene: TRBJ2-7
v_gene: TRBV7-8
abundance: few
d_gene: NA
CDR3nt: TGTGCCAGCACCCTGAGGGGGGGGGCCTACGAGCAGTACTTC
CDR3aa: CASTLRGGAYEQYF

j_gene: TRBJ1-1
v_gene: TRBV30
abundance: NA
d_gene: TRBD1
CDR3nt: TGTGCCTGGAGTGTCCCGGGACAGGGGGCAAAAACTGAAGCTTTCTTT
CDR3aa: CAWSVPGQGAKTEAFF

j_gene: TRBJ2-5
v_gene: TRBV10-3
abundance: NA
d_gene: NA
CDR3nt: TGTGCCATCAGTGAGTCGTCTTCGGGAGAGACCCAGTACTTC
CDR3aa: CAISESSSGETQYF

j_gene: TRBJ2-6
v_gene: TRBV7-2
abundance: NA
d_gene: NA
CDR3nt: TGTGCCAGCAGCTTAGCGCGCGGGGCTGGGGCCAACGTCCTGACTTTC
CDR3aa: CASSLARGAGANVLTF

j_gene: TRBJ2-7
v_gene: TRBV27
abundance: NA
d_gene: NA
CDR3nt: TGTGCCAGCAGTTTATTGGGGGGTGCCATTCTCTACGAGCAGTACTTC
CDR3aa: CASSLLGGAILYEQYF

j_gene: TRBJ2-6
v_gene: TRBV7-2
abundance: NA
d_gene: NA
CDR3nt: TGTGCCAGCAGCGTTACAGGGACTGGGGCCAACGTCCTGACTTTC
CDR3aa: CASSVTGTGANVLTF

j_gene: TRBJ1-1
v_gene: TRBV7-9
abundance: NA
d_gene: NA
CDR3nt: TGTGCCAGCAGCCCTTCGACAGCCATGAACACTGAAGCTTTCTTT
CDR3aa: CASSPSTAMNTEAFF

j_gene: TRBJ2-7
v_gene: TRBV6-5
abundance: NA
d_gene: TRBD1
CDR3nt: TGTGCCAGCAGTTACGGTCCGGGACAGGGACAGAACGAGCAGTACTTC
CDR3aa: CASSYGPGQGQNEQYF

j_gene: TRBJ1-2
v_gene: TRBV28
abundance: once
d_gene: NA
CDR3nt: TGTGCCAGCAGCCCAGGGTTGGTCGACTATGGCTACACCTTC
CDR3aa: CASSPGLVDYGYTF